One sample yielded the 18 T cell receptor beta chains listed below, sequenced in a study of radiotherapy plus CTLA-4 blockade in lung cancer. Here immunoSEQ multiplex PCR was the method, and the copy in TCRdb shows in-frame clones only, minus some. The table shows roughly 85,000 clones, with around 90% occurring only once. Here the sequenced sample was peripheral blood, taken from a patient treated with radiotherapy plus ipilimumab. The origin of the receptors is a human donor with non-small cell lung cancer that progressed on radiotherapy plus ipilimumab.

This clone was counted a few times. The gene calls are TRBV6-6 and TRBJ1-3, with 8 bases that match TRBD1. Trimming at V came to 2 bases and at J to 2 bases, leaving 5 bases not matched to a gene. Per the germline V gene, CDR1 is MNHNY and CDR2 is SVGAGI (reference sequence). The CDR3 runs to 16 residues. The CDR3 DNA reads TGTGCCAGCAGTTACAATACAGGGGGAACTGGAAACACCATATATTTT. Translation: CASSYNTGGTGNTIYF.

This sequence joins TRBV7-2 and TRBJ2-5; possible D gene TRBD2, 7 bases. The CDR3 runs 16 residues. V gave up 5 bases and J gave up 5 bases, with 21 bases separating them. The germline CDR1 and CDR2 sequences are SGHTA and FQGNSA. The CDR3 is CASSPNNGGARETQYF. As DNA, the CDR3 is TGTGCCAGCAGCCCTAATAATGGGGGGGCGAGGGAGACCCAGTACTTC.

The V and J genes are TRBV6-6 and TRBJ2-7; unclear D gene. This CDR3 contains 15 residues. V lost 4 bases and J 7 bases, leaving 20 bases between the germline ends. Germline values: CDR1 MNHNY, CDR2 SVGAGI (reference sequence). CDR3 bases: TGTGCCAGCAGTTCTCGATCCATTGCGCTTCAGGAGCAGTACTTC. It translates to CASSSRSIALQEQYF.

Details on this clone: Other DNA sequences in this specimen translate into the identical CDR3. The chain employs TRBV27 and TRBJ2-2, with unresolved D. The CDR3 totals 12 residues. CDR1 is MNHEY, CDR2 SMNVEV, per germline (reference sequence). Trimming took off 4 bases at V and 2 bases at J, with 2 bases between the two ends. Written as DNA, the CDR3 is TGTGCCAGCAGTTCCAACACCGGGGAGCTGTTTTTT. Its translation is CASSSNTGELFF.

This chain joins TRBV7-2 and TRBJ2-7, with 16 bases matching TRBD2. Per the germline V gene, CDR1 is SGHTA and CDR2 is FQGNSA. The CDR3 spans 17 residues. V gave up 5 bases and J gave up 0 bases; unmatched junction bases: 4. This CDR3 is CASSRGLAGGNSYEQYF. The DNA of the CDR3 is TGTGCCAGCAGCAGGGGACTAGCGGGAGGGAACTCCTACGAGCAGTACTTC.

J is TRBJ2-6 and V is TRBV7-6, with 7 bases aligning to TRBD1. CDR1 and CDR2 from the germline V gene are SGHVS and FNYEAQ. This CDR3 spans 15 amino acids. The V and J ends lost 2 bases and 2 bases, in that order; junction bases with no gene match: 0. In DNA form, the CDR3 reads TGTGCCAGCAGCTTAACAGGGGCTGGGGCCAACGTCCTGACTTTC. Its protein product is CASSLTGAGANVLTF.

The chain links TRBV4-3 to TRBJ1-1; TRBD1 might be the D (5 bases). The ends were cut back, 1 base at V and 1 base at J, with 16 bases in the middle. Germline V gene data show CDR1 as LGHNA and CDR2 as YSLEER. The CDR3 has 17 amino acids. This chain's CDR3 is CASSQVQGVGTNTEAFF. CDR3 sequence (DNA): TGCGCCAGCAGCCAAGTTCAGGGCGTAGGGACGAACACTGAAGCTTTCTTT.

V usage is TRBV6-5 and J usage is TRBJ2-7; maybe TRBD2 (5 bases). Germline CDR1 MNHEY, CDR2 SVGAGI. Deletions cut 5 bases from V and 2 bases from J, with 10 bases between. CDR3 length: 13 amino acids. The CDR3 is CASSADGTYEQYF. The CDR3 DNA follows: TGTGCCAGCAGTGCCGACGGGACCTACGAGCAGTACTTC.

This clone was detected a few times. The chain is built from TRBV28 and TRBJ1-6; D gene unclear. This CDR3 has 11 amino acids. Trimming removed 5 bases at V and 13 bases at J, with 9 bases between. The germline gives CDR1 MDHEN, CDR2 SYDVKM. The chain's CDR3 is CASSLPGPLHF. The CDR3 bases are TGTGCCAGCAGTCTTCCCGGCCCCCTCCACTTT.

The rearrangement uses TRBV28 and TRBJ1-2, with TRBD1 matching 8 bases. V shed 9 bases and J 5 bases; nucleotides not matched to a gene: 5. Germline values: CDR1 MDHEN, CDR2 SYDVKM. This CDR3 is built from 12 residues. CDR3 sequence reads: CASNRGGYGYTF. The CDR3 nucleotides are TGTGCCAGTAACAGGGGGGGATATGGCTACACCTTC.

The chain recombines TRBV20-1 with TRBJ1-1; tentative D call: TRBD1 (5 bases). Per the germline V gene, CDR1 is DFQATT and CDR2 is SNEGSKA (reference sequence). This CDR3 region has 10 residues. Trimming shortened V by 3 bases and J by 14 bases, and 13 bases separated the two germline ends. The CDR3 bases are TGCAGTGCTAGGCGAGGGGAGGTCTTCTTT. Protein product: CSARRGEVFF.

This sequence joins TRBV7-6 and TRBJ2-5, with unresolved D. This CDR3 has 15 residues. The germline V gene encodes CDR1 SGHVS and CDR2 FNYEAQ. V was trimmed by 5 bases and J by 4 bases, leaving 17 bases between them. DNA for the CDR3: TGTGCCAGCAGCCGAGAGAAAAGGGTGGGAGAGACCCAGTACTTC. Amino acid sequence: CASSREKRVGETQYF.

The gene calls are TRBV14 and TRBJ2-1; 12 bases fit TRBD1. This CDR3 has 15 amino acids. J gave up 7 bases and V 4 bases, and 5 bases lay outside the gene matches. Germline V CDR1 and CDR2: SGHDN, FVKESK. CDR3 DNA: TGTGCCAGCAGCCGGGACAGGGGGCGTCTGAATGAGCAGTTCTTC. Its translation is CASSRDRGRLNEQFF.

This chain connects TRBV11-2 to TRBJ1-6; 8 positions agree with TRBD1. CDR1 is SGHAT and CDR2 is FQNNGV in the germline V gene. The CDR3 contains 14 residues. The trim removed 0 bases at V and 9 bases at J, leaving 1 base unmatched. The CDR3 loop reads CASSLEGTGSPLHF. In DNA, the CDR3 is TGTGCCAGCAGCTTAGAGGGGACAGGTTCACCCCTCCACTTT.

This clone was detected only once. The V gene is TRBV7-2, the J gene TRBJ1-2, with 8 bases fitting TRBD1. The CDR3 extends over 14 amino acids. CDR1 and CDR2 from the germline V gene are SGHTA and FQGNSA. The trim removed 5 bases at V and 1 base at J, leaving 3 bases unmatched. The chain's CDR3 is CASSQGAFNYGYTF. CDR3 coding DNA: TGTGCCAGCAGCCAGGGGGCTTTTAACTATGGCTACACCTTC.

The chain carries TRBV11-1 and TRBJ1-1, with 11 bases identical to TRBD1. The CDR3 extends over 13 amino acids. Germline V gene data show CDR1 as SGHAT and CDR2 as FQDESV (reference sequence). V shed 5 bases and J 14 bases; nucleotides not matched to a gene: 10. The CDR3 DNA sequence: TGTGCCAGCAGCCACTCCCCGGGACAGGGGGTATTCTTT. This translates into CASSHSPGQGVFF. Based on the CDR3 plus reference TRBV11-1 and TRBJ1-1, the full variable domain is EAEVAQSPRYKITEKSQAVAFWCDPISGHATLYWYRQILGQGPELLVQFQDESVVDDSQLPKDRFSAERLKGVDSTLKIQPAELGDSAMYLCASSHSPGQGVFFGQGTRLTVV.

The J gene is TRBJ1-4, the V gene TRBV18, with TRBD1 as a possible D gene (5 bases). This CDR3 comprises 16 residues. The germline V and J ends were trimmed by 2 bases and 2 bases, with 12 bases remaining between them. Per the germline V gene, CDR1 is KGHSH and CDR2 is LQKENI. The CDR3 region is CASSPVAGWTNEKLFF. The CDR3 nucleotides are TGTGCCAGCTCACCAGTCGCAGGGTGGACTAATGAAAAACTGTTTTTT.

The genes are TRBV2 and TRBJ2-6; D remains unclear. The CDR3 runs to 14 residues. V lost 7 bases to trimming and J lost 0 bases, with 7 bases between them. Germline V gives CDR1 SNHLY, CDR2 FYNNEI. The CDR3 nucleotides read TGTGCCAGCACTTCCGGCTCTGGGGCCAACGTCCTGACTTTC. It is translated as CASTSGSGANVLTF.